Reported below is one T cell receptor beta chain. Its antigen is as yet unknown. The method was immunoSEQ multiplex PCR; TCRdb's version includes in-frame clones alone and lacks a portion of them. This table has some 150,000 clones, 88% appearing once. The data were obtained in a study of T cell responses to AZD1222 COVID-19 vaccine. General study points: Spike-wide coverage was observed for vaccine-associated CD4 TCRs, with dominant responses at 160-218 and 743-854. Two AZD1222 doses significantly raised spike-specific TCR breadth and depth over controls. Donor demographics were predominantly white British with a female majority; clonal diversity may be underestimated. Sampled repertoires all dated from after the peak T cell response.

Germline values: CDR1 SGHTA, CDR2 FQGNSA. This CDR3 spans 16 amino acids. V dropped 1 base and J dropped 2 bases, with 15 bases sitting between them. The sample consisted of peripheral blood, taken 28 days after the second AZD1222 dose. The J gene is TRBJ2-7, the V gene TRBV7-2, with D possibly TRBD2 on 5 matching bases. The receptor was derived from an adult who received the AZD1222 COVID-19 vaccine. CDR3 in DNA: TGTGCCAGCAGCTTAGGGACCGAGCGGATACCCTACGAGCAGTACTTC. Its translation: CASSLGTERIPYEQYF. The full variable domain, in which reference TRBV7-2 and TRBJ2-7 provide the parts outside the CDR3, is GAGVSQSPSNKVTEKGKDVELRCDPISGHTALYWYRQSLGQGLEFLIYFQGNSAPDKSGLPSDRFSAERTGGSVSTLTIQRTQQEDSAVYLCASSLGTERIPYEQYFGPGTRLTVT.